The following is a T cell receptor (beta chain) sequence with its context. Its antigen is still unknown. Base qualities are not at hand, and no much larger clone is one base apart. The sample originates from a study of a mutant IDH1 vaccine in newly diagnosed glioma (dated by TCRdb to the early 2020s). In terms of the full investigation: Eight vaccinations were administered to patients in weeks 1, 3, 5, 7, 11, 15, 19 and 23, corresponding to visits V03 through V10. Vaccination was initiated 4-6 weeks after radiotherapy alone, or concurrently with temozolomide cycles in the chemotherapy-containing groups. Of the 25 to 40 patients who were treated, around 60% were male and roughly 40% were female, and the mean age was around 43 years. Prior to enrollment, standard therapy consisting of radiotherapy alone, temozolomide alone, or radiochemotherapy with temozolomide had been administered to patients, with the combination being received by most patients. Peripheral blood samples were drawn at six visits, namely V03 (baseline), V05, V07, V10, V12 and V13. For exploratory analyses, longitudinal TCRB deep sequencing was carried out in roughly 25 treated patients wherever samples were available.

In the germline V gene (reference sequence), CDR1 corresponds to SGHNT and CDR2 to YYREEE. At the junction V is shortened by 3 bases and J by 6 bases; bases outside the gene matches: 6. Taken from cysteine to phenylalanine, the CDR3 has 16 residues. The read is trimmed to its CDR3 DNA, 48 bases read in frame from base 1. General findings and caveats noted by the study authors: Pseudoprogression appeared unrelated to alterations in the top peripheral T cell clonotypes detected by TCRB sequencing. Selection of PBMC samples for TCRB deep sequencing was based on availability. Immune responses induced by the vaccine were seen in roughly 95% of patients across multiple MHC alleles. According to the authors, sample limitations meant that analyses of patient blood samples could not be reproduced.

The method behind the library was the immunoSEQ multiplex PCR assay. The hsTCRB Kit was used according to the manufacturer's protocol to amplify rearranged TCR beta chain sequences. TCRB libraries were sequenced on an Illumina MiSeq. The source study handled its data this way. The kit vendor's proprietary platform handled demultiplexing, trimming and gene mapping. Entries here come from immuneACCESS through TCRdb and include only in-frame sequences with V and J called. Some clones fail to appear in such tables; in the studies checked, an unresolved V gene covers under half of the shortfall, and the cause of the remainder is unknown. V and J calls and clone size are copied from that table; D and trimming were computed from the DNA. For this sample there are 35,000 to 50,000 clones; roughly 89% appear just once. Jointly, the top ten make up over 2% of the sample. Per the publication, the time point label means: week 11, during vaccination. Each vaccine dose, consisting of 300 ug of a 20-mer mutant IDH1 peptide in Montanide, was administered subcutaneously with topical imiquimod. Donors had newly diagnosed WHO grade 3 or 4 IDH1-mutant astrocytomas with loss of nuclear ATRX. The samples were drawn from NOA16, a multicentre, single-arm, open-label phase I trial in Germany that tested a mutant IDH1 peptide vaccine in humans for the first time. The DNeasy Blood and Tissue Kit was used to extract genomic DNA from EDTA blood for TCRB sequencing.

Material: PBMCs, obtained from a glioma patient whose treatment included an IDH1 peptide vaccine. The TCR originated in a middle-aged man with glioma. The chain is made from TRBV5-4 and TRBJ1-6, with 10 middle bases fitting TRBD1. The CDR3 corresponds to CASSSGTGARNSPLHF. The nucleotide sequence is given as TGTGCCAGCAGCTCCGGGACAGGGGCCCGTAATTCACCCCTCCACTTT.